The 27 T cell receptor beta chains below were found in one sample sequenced in a study of blood T cell repertoires in COVID-19. Data came from immunoSEQ multiplex PCR; TCRdb stores just in-frame clones and leaves some out. There are about 100,000 clones in the sample; about 88% occur only once, and over 7% lies in the top ten. Sequencing input: peripheral blood. The receptors derive from a young man in a cohort sampled during active COVID-19.

The J gene is TRBJ2-2, the V gene TRBV12-2; the D call TRBD2 from the table was never checked on the DNA. TRBV12-2 is a pseudogene locus. The CDR3 runs to 17 residues. CDR3 DNA: TGTGCAAGTCGCACTAGCCCGGCGGGGGGTGGCACCGGGGAGCTGTTTTTT. Its translation is CASRTSPAGGGTGELFF.

V usage is TRBV27 and J usage is TRBJ2-1; D not resolved. CDR3 size: 12 residues. The germline V and J ends were trimmed by 5 bases and 7 bases, with 9 bases remaining between them. Looked up from germline, CDR1 is MNHEY and CDR2 is SMNVEV (reference sequence). The CDR3 region is CASSHPGNEQFF. Here the CDR3 DNA reads TGTGCCAGCAGTCATCCGGGTAATGAGCAGTTCTTC.

This chain joins TRBV5-5 and TRBJ2-5, with 15 bases identical to TRBD2. The CDR3 consists of 18 residues. In germline, CDR1 is SGHKS, CDR2 YYEKEE (reference sequence). J gave up 1 base and V 4 bases, and 8 bases lay outside the gene matches. The CDR3 sequence: CASSRKGTSGGTQETQYF. CDR3 coding DNA: TGTGCCAGCAGCCGGAAAGGGACTAGCGGGGGGACCCAAGAGACCCAGTACTTC.

The chain is built from TRBV4-2 and TRBJ2-7; 10 positions agree with TRBD2. The trim removed 1 base at V and 2 bases at J, leaving 8 bases unmatched. Germline CDR1 and CDR2: LGHNA and YNFKEQ. The CDR3 contains 17 residues. CDR3 nucleotides: TGTGCCAGCAGCCAAGCCTACGCTAGCGGGGGCCCCTACGAGCAGTACTTC. This codes for CASSQAYASGGPYEQYF.

The chain couples TRBV19 to TRBJ2-2, with a possible D match to TRBD1 (6 bases). Trimming cost V 6 bases and J 7 bases, with 21 bases left between them. The CDR3 spans 16 residues. From germline, CDR1 is LNHDA and CDR2 SQIVND (reference sequence). The CDR3 reads CASSSPRAGDVGELFF. CDR3 DNA: TGTGCCAGTAGCTCCCCCCGGGCAGGGGATGTCGGGGAGCTGTTTTTT.

This clone was detected once. The rearrangement joins TRBV5-5 to TRBJ2-1; perhaps TRBD2 as D (7 bases). V dropped 0 bases and J dropped 5 bases, with 12 bases sitting between them. The CDR3 sequence is 15 residues long. Germline V lookup: CDR1 SGHKS, CDR2 YYEKEE (reference sequence). The CDR3 DNA is TGTGCCAGCAGCTTGGCGGGGGGCCTTCACAATGAGCAGTTCTTC. Its translation is CASSLAGGLHNEQFF.

The genes are TRBV29-1 and TRBJ2-3, with 11 bases aligning to TRBD2. The CDR3 has 12 residues. The V gene's germline CDR1 is SQVTM and CDR2 ANQGSEA. V lost 5 bases and J lost 6; bases outside the gene matches: 1. The CDR3 DNA is TGCAGCGTTATAGCGGGGGGGGATACGCAGTATTTT. This sequence encodes CSVIAGGDTQYF.

This chain links TRBV18 with TRBJ1-2, with D possibly being TRBD1 (6 bases). The CDR3 is 14 residues long. With 3 bases removed from V and 1 base from J, the gap between germline ends came to 9 bases. In germline, CDR1 is KGHSH, CDR2 LQKENI. The CDR3 DNA follows: TGTGCCAGCTCACCTATGGACAGTAACTATGGCTACACCTTC. Amino acid sequence: CASSPMDSNYGYTF.

This chain uses TRBV30 with TRBJ1-1; no reliable D call. Germline CDR1 and CDR2: GTSNPN and SVGIG (reference sequence). The CDR3 loop spans 14 amino acids. With 1 base removed from V and 0 bases from J, the gap between germline ends came to 9 bases. The CDR3 reads CAWSETTLNTEAFF. CDR3 DNA sequence: TGTGCCTGGAGTGAGACAACACTGAACACTGAAGCTTTCTTT.

The rearrangement links TRBV27 to TRBJ2-4; D possibly corresponds to TRBD1 (6 bases). The CDR3 covers 17 residues. Trimming shortened V by 0 bases and J by 3 bases, and 15 bases separated the two germline ends. Germline V gives CDR1 MNHEY, CDR2 SMNVEV (reference sequence). The CDR3 sequence is CASSLSNRVGDKNIQYF. The CDR3 DNA sequence: TGTGCCAGCAGTTTATCTAACAGGGTGGGGGACAAAAACATTCAGTACTTC.

The V call is TRBV3-1 (or the pseudogene TRBV3-2), the J call TRBJ2-7; 7 bases line up with TRBD1. The CDR3 runs to 13 residues. Trimming at V came to 5 bases and at J to 4 bases, leaving 5 bases not matched to a gene. Germline V gene data show CDR1 as LGHDT and CDR2 as YNNKEL (reference sequence). For the CDR3, the DNA is TGTGCCAGCAGCGACAGGGTGGGGTACGAGCAGTACTTC. It specifies CASSDRVGYEQYF.

The sample holds one count of this clone. The genes are TRBV11-3 and TRBJ2-3; 8 positions match TRBD1. This CDR3 has 15 residues. CDR1 and CDR2 (germline): SGHNT, YENEEA. V lost 4 bases to trimming and J lost 6 bases; unmatched junction nucleotides: 9. The CDR3 coding sequence is TGTGCCAGCAGCTCGGGACAGGCCGGTGGGGATACGCAGTATTTT. It yields the protein CASSSGQAGGDTQYF.

The rearrangement uses TRBV7-2 and TRBJ2-7, with TRBD2 as a possible D gene (6 bases). Trimming shortened V by 5 bases and J by 6 bases, and 20 bases separated the two germline ends. Germline CDR1 SGHTA, CDR2 FQGNSA. The CDR3 loop spans 15 amino acids. The CDR3 DNA reads as TGTGCCAGCAGCAAATATAGTAGCGGAGCCCTCGAGCAGTACTTC. Translated, it gives CASSKYSSGALEQYF.

The table lists this clone with a count of one. The chain joins TRBV30 to TRBJ1-1, with a possible D match to TRBD1 (5 bases). This CDR3 is built from 9 residues. CDR1 GTSNPN and CDR2 SVGIG come from the germline V gene (reference sequence). Trimming removed 2 bases from V and 11 bases from J, with 6 bases in between. The CDR3 spells CAWSKGAFF. As DNA, the CDR3 is TGTGCCTGGAGTAAGGGGGCTTTCTTT.

The sample holds one count of this clone. The chain joins TRBV10-3 to TRBJ2-3; 10 bases match TRBD1. This CDR3 region has 16 residues. Germline V gene lookup returns CDR1 ENHRY and CDR2 SYGVKD. The ends lost 6 bases at V and 4 bases at J; junction bases unmatched: 10. DNA for the CDR3: TGTGCCATCAGCGTTGGCGACAGGGGGCAAGCAGATACGCAGTATTTT. The encoded protein is CAISVGDRGQADTQYF.

V usage is TRBV9 and J usage is TRBJ1-1; 7 bases fit TRBD1. The trim removed 3 bases at V and 5 bases at J, leaving 10 bases unmatched. The CDR3 loop spans 15 amino acids. The germline CDR1 and CDR2 sequences are SGDLS and YYNGEE. The CDR3 coding sequence is TGTGCCAGCAGCGCACAGGGGAGGTCTGCGACTGAAGCTTTCTTT. Protein product: CASSAQGRSATEAFF.

Concerning this clone: At one of its ends the junction is not consistent with the germline gene, which may arise from a read error. The chain employs TRBV30 and TRBJ2-5; TRBD2 matches at 9 bases. Germline values: CDR1 GTSNPN, CDR2 SVGIG (reference sequence). This CDR3 has 14 residues. This CDR3 reads CAWSRASGAQPVNF. The CDR3 region has the DNA TGTGCCTGGAGTAGGGCTAGCGGGGCCCAGCCTGTGAACTTC.

The chain joins TRBV30 to TRBJ1-6; D is uncertain. The CDR3 totals 13 residues. V was shortened by 4 bases and J by 7 bases, with 11 bases between the two germline ends. Germline CDR1 GTSNPN, CDR2 SVGIG (reference sequence). CDR3 amino acids: CAWKGRENSPLHF. In nucleotides, the CDR3 is TGTGCCTGGAAAGGGAGGGAGAATTCACCCCTCCACTTT.

The genes are TRBV5-1 and TRBJ2-1; D is unclear. Germline CDR1 reads SGHRS; CDR2 reads YFSETQ. The CDR3 spans 22 residues. V was pared by 1 base and J by 0 bases, with 29 bases between. The CDR3 DNA follows: TGCGCCAGCAGCTTGCCTAAGACCTTATACAAAGGTCCTCGGAGCTCCTACAATGAGCAGTTCTTC. As protein: CASSLPKTLYKGPRSSYNEQFF. The variable domain in full, with the rest retrieved from reference TRBV5-1 and TRBJ2-1, is KAGVTQTPRYLIKTRGQQVTLSCSPISGHRSVSWYQQTPGQGLQFLFEYFSETQRNKGNFPGRFSGRQFSNSRSEMNVSTLELGDSALYLCASSLPKTLYKGPRSSYNEQFFGPGTRLTVL.

The chain uses TRBV9 and TRBJ2-7, with 12 bases that match TRBD2. Germline V CDR1 and CDR2: SGDLS, YYNGEE. CDR3 length: 16 amino acids. V was clipped by 4 bases and J by 1 base; unmatched bases: 6. In DNA, the CDR3 is TGTGCCAGCAGCCGGGCCGGGACTAGCGGGTCCTACGAGCAGTACTTC. Amino acid sequence: CASSRAGTSGSYEQYF.

The chain employs TRBV3-1 (or the pseudogene TRBV3-2) and TRBJ2-3, with a possible D match to TRBD2 (6 bases). Germline V gene data show CDR1 as LGHDT and CDR2 as YNNKEL (reference sequence). V was pared by 4 bases and J by 2 bases, with 16 bases between. The CDR3 is made up of 16 amino acids. The CDR3 DNA is TGTGCCAGCAGCCGCTCCGCGGGGTTAAACACAGATACGCAGTATTTT. Translation: CASSRSAGLNTDTQYF.

This clone was observed a single time. The V gene is TRBV10-3, the J gene TRBJ2-3, with 7 nucleotides matching TRBD1. The CDR3 totals 14 residues. Germline CDR1 reads ENHRY; CDR2 reads SYGVKD. V shed 10 bases and J 2 bases; nucleotides not matched to a gene: 9. The CDR3 DNA sequence: TGTGCCACCAGGCAAGGACAGGACACAGATACGCAGTATTTT. It encodes CATRQGQDTDTQYF.

This rearrangement joins TRBV7-8 to TRBJ2-3; 10 nucleotides line up with TRBD2. Unmatched junction bases numbered 19, after V lost 7 bases and J lost 6 bases. Germline assignment: CDR1 SGHVS and CDR2 FQNEAQ. This CDR3 has 18 residues. CDR3 region: CASTQNGAGTSASDTQYF. CDR3 coding DNA: TGTGCCAGCACCCAAAATGGCGCCGGGACTAGCGCCTCTGATACGCAGTATTTT. The whole variable domain, filled in from reference TRBV7-8 and TRBJ2-3, reads GAGVSQSPRYKVAKRGQDVALRCDPISGHVSLFWYQQALGQGPEFLTYFQNEAQLDKSGLPSDRFFAERPEGSVSTLKIQRTQQEDSAVYLCASTQNGAGTSASDTQYFGPGTRLTVL.

The CDR3 is CSASSGGEQYF. DNA for the CDR3: TGCAGTGCTAGTAGTGGCGGCGAGCAGTACTTC. The rearrangement uses TRBV20-1 and TRBJ2-7, with D unresolved. V lost 3 bases and J 6 bases, leaving 9 bases between the germline ends. The CDR3 has 11 amino acids. The germline V gene encodes CDR1 DFQATT and CDR2 SNEGSKA (reference sequence).

V usage is TRBV7-2 and J usage is TRBJ2-7, with D unclear. The germline V gene encodes CDR1 SGHTA and CDR2 FQGNSA. Trimming shortened V by 4 bases and J by 0 bases, and 4 bases separated the two germline ends. The CDR3 length is 12 residues. The CDR3 is CASSSNSYEQYF. The CDR3 region has the DNA TGTGCCAGCAGCTCCAACTCCTACGAGCAGTACTTC.

The chain is built from TRBV7-8 and TRBJ2-5; TRBD1 matches 8 bases. The germline gives CDR1 SGHVS, CDR2 FQNEAQ. V lost 2 bases to trimming and J lost 5 bases; unmatched junction nucleotides: 10. This CDR3 is 16 amino acids long. The chain's CDR3 is CASSLKQTGVGETQYF. The CDR3 DNA reads TGTGCCAGCAGCTTAAAACAGACAGGGGTGGGCGAGACCCAGTACTTC.

CDR3 in amino acids: CASSLLAGVYNEQFF. The CDR3 bases are TGTGCCAGCAGTCTACTAGCGGGGGTATACAATGAGCAGTTCTTC. This chain connects TRBV6-2 or TRBV6-3 to TRBJ2-1; TRBD2 matches at 11 bases. V lost 5 bases, J lost 4 bases, and 4 bases stayed unmatched. This CDR3 spans 15 amino acids. Looked up from germline, CDR1 is MNHEY and CDR2 is SVGEGT.